A selection of T cell receptor beta chains follows, all from one sample in a study of PD-1 and CTLA-4 blockade in melanoma. TCRdb keeps only in-frame clones here, not all; method: immunoSEQ multiplex PCR. Among 15,000 to 20,000 clones listed, more than 65% were seen once. The source material was CD8+ T cells from peripheral blood, sampled before anti-PD-1 treatment. The source of these receptors is a human donor with melanoma. CDR3s include the opening cysteine and the closing phenylalanine or tryptophan. The D gene is left open where the match is weak. Only part of the rows carry a size: once, few, many, or a class if the clone is expanded.

clone_size j_call d_call v_call cdr3_aa cdr3_nt
- TRBJ1-5 TRBD1 TRBV2 CASSIQTGTNQPQHF TGTGCCAGCAGTATCCAGACAGGGACTAATCAGCCCCAGCATTTT
- TRBJ2-7 TRBD1 TRBV27 CASSRGTGSYEQYF TGTGCCAGCAGCCGTGGGACAGGGTCCTACGAGCAGTACTTC
medium-sized TRBJ2-1 TRBD1 TRBV7-9 CASSDRVNEQFF TGTGCCAGCAGTGACAGGGTAAATGAGCAGTTCTTC
- TRBJ1-2 - TRBV7-2 CASSRGPYGYTF TGTGCCAGCAGTAGGGGTCCCTACGGCTACACCTTC
- TRBJ2-7 TRBD2 TRBV11-2 CASSRTSGGGYEQYF TGTGCCAGCAGCCGTACTAGCGGGGGAGGCTACGAGCAGTACTTC
- TRBJ1-2 - TRBV13 CASSFQGIWGYGYTF TGTGCCAGCAGCTTTCAGGGGATATGGGGCTATGGCTACACCTTC
- TRBJ2-2 - TRBV7-2 CASSLVEGNTGELFF TGTGCCAGCAGCTTAGTGGAGGGGAACACCGGGGAGCTGTTTTTT
- TRBJ1-5 TRBD1 TRBV27 CASSSSGTGVEPQHF TGTGCCAGCAGTTCCTCCGGGACAGGGGTCGAGCCCCAGCATTTT
- TRBJ2-3 - TRBV6-5 CASSYRFSTDTQYF TGTGCCAGCAGTTATAGGTTTTCAACAGATACGCAGTATTTT
few TRBJ2-2 TRBD1 TRBV2 CASSYGTGGTGELFF TGTGCCAGCAGCTATGGGACAGGGGGCACCGGGGAGCTGTTTTTT
- TRBJ1-2 - TRBV5-5 CASSLVADTNYGYTF TGTGCCAGCAGCTTGGTGGCCGACACGAACTATGGCTACACCTTC
once TRBJ2-1 TRBD2 TRBV19 CASSVLGGNGWNEQFF TGTGCCAGTTCGGTTTTGGGAGGGAATGGATGGAATGAGCAGTTCTTC
- TRBJ1-1 - TRBV6-5 CASSYSLTGNTEAFF TGTGCCAGCAGTTACTCGCTGACGGGGAACACTGAAGCTTTCTTT
- TRBJ1-2 - TRBV4-1 CASSQSSGILYGYTF TGCGCCAGCAGCCAATCCTCGGGGATATTATATGGCTACACCTTC
- TRBJ2-7 TRBD1 TRBV7-7 CASSLRDSYEQYF TGTGCTAGCAGCTTACGGGACAGCTACGAGCAGTACTTC
- TRBJ1-1 - TRBV19 CASRTTGKAEAFF TGTGCCAGTAGGACTACAGGGAAGGCTGAAGCTTTCTTT
- TRBJ1-1 - TRBV19 CASKNSWNTEAFF TGTGCCAGTAAGAACAGCTGGAACACTGAAGCTTTCTTT
- TRBJ2-1 - TRBV6-5 CASSSLVDEQFF TGTGCCAGCAGCTCACTAGTGGATGAGCAGTTCTTC
- TRBJ2-7 TRBD2 TRBV27 CASSPFSGRSGYEQYF TGTGCCAGCAGTCCATTTAGCGGGAGGTCCGGGTACGAGCAGTACTTC
- TRBJ1-2 - TRBV6-2/TRBV6-3 CASSLTPNYGYTF TGTGCCAGCAGTTTAACGCCAAACTATGGCTACACCTTC
- TRBJ1-1 - TRBV15 CATSAPTGNTEAFF TGTGCCACCAGCGCCCCTACAGGGAACACTGAAGCTTTCTTT
- TRBJ2-1 TRBD2 TRBV19 CASSITSGAYNEQFF TGTGCCAGTAGTATAACTAGCGGGGCCTACAATGAGCAGTTCTTC
- TRBJ2-1 TRBD2 TRBV2 CASSESGDYNEQFF TGTGCCAGCAGTGAAAGCGGGGACTACAATGAGCAGTTCTTC
- TRBJ2-7 TRBD1 TRBV7-9 CASTNSSTGSYEQYF TGTGCCAGCACCAACTCCTCGACAGGGTCCTACGAGCAGTACTTC
- TRBJ2-2 TRBD1 TRBV5-1 CASSFVQSGQGTGELFF TGCGCCAGCAGCTTTGTACAGAGTGGACAGGGGACCGGGGAGCTGTTTTTT
- TRBJ2-7 - TRBV10-2 CASSERGPSYEQYF TGCGCCAGCAGTGAGCGGGGGCCCTCCTACGAGCAGTACTTC
once TRBJ2-3 TRBD1 TRBV28 CASSLYRGGTDTQYF TGTGCCAGCAGTTTATACAGGGGTGGCACAGATACGCAGTATTTT
- TRBJ2-1 TRBD1 TRBV19 CASSEDRLEYNEQFF TGTGCCAGTAGTGAGGACAGGCTCGAGTACAATGAGCAGTTCTTC
- TRBJ2-1 - TRBV13 CASSLRGFSSYNEQFF TGTGCCAGCAGCTTAAGGGGTTTCAGCTCCTACAATGAGCAGTTCTTC
- TRBJ1-1 TRBD1 TRBV20-1 CSASLRGPNTEAFF TGCAGTGCTAGTCTCAGGGGGCCGAACACTGAAGCTTTCTTT
few TRBJ2-7 - TRBV21-1 CASSNKEQYF TGTGCCAGCAGCAACAAGGAGCAGTACTTC
- TRBJ1-6 TRBD1 TRBV7-8 CASSWPRGPTGPRGSPLHF TGTGCCAGCAGCTGGCCCAGGGGGCCCACAGGGCCCCGAGGATCACCCCTCCACTTT
- TRBJ1-5 - TRBV21-1 CASRGGRGSNQPQHF TGTGCCAGCCGGGGGGGGCGCGGGAGCAATCAGCCCCAGCATTTT
- TRBJ1-3 TRBD1 TRBV19 CASSIISPGQYSGNTIYF TGTGCCAGTAGTATTATCTCACCGGGACAGTACTCTGGAAACACCATATATTTT
- TRBJ2-7 TRBD1 TRBV6-6 CASSLDRVDAYEQYF TGTGCCAGCAGTTTAGACAGGGTCGACGCCTACGAGCAGTACTTC
- TRBJ1-1 - TRBV27 CASSFLTENTEAFF TGTGCCAGCAGTTTTCTGACAGAGAACACTGAAGCTTTCTTT
few TRBJ2-2 - TRBV7-2 CASSFGLAWAGELFF TGTGCCAGCAGCTTCGGACTTGCCTGGGCCGGGGAGCTGTTTTTT
- TRBJ1-6 TRBD1 TRBV7-9 CASSLDRERAPLHF TGTGCCAGCAGCTTGGACAGGGAGAGAGCACCCCTCCACTTT
- TRBJ1-5 - TRBV6-5 CASSLSAGGNQPQHF TGTGCCAGCAGTTTATCGGCCGGGGGCAATCAGCCCCAGCATTTT
- TRBJ2-1 TRBD2 TRBV11-3 CASSLDRGVIYNEQFF TGTGCCAGCAGCTTGGACCGGGGGGTAATTTACAATGAGCAGTTCTTC
- TRBJ1-5 - TRBV15 CATSDRGGTNQPQHF TGTGCCACCAGCGACCGGGGGGGGACGAATCAGCCCCAGCATTTT
- TRBJ1-3 - TRBV7-6 CASSPGQSSGNTIYF TGTGCCAGCAGCCCTGGACAGAGCTCTGGAAACACCATATATTTT
- TRBJ2-7 TRBD2 TRBV6-2/TRBV6-3 CASSYRAGEAYEQYF TGTGCCAGCAGTTACCGAGCGGGGGAAGCCTACGAGCAGTACTTC
few TRBJ1-2 - TRBV3-1/TRBV3-2 CASSPGGAYGYTF TGTGCCAGCAGCCCGGGAGGGGCCTATGGCTACACCTTC
- TRBJ2-2 - TRBV7-9 CASTADSNTGELFF TGTGCCAGCACCGCGGACAGCAACACCGGGGAGCTGTTTTTT
- TRBJ2-2 - TRBV7-9 CASSLGTGVGTGELFF TGTGCCAGCAGCTTAGGTACGGGAGTAGGAACCGGGGAGCTGTTTTTT
- TRBJ2-2 TRBD2 TRBV15 CATTPPGTSGDTGELFF TGTGCCACCACCCCACCCGGGACTAGCGGCGATACCGGGGAGCTGTTTTTT
- TRBJ1-1 - TRBV4-2 CASSDETEGFTEAFF TGTGCCAGCAGCGATGAAACGGAGGGTTTCACTGAAGCTTTCTTT
once TRBJ2-1 - TRBV27 CASSLVRGVDEQFF TGTGCCAGCAGTTTAGTTAGGGGTGTGGATGAGCAGTTCTTC
- TRBJ2-1 - TRBV15 CATSRDRYNEQFF TGTGCCACCAGCAGAGATCGCTACAATGAGCAGTTCTTC